The 30 T cell receptor beta chains listed next were all sequenced from one sample in a study of graft-versus-host responses after intestinal transplantation. No antigens are known for them. Using immunoSEQ multiplex PCR, the repertoire was profiled, and TCRdb retains in-frame clones only, with some absent. Found here are roughly 90,000 clones, 75% to 95% of them singletons; the top ten hold 6%. The starting material was unstimulated CD8+ T cells sorted from spleen or lymph node cells, obtained before intestinal transplant. The source is a human donor who received an intestinal transplant.

The J gene is TRBJ2-3, the V gene TRBV9; D unclear. V lost 3 bases to trimming and J lost 0 bases, with 5 bases between them. Germline CDR1 SGDLS, CDR2 YYNGEE. The CDR3 has 13 amino acids. The CDR3: CASSGYSTDTQYF. In nucleotides, the CDR3 is TGTGCCAGCAGCGGTTATAGCACAGATACGCAGTATTTT.

The gene calls are TRBV28 and TRBJ1-4; weak D call: TRBD1 (5 bases). The germline CDR1 and CDR2 sequences are MDHEN and SYDVKM. The CDR3 loop spans 16 amino acids. V lost 4 bases and J 5 bases, leaving 17 bases between the germline ends. The CDR3 loop reads CASSWGRMVQNEKLFF. CDR3 DNA sequence: TGTGCCAGCAGTTGGGGACGAATGGTGCAGAATGAAAAACTGTTTTTT.

This chain uses TRBV7-9 with TRBJ2-2; 9 bases fit TRBD1. The germline V gene has CDR1 SEHNR and CDR2 FQNEAQ (reference sequence). V lost 5 bases, J lost 8 bases, and 9 bases stayed unmatched. The CDR3 has 15 residues. The CDR3: CASSPVPGQGGELFF. CDR3 bases: TGTGCCAGCAGCCCTGTACCGGGACAGGGAGGGGAGCTGTTTTTT.

This chain uses TRBV5-4 with TRBJ2-3; possible D gene TRBD2, 5 bases. This CDR3 is built from 13 residues. Germline V lookup: CDR1 SGHNT, CDR2 YYREEE (reference sequence). Trimming removed 5 bases from V and 1 base from J, with 8 bases in between. The CDR3: CASRRVGTDTQYF. The DNA for the CDR3 is TGTGCCAGCAGGCGGGTTGGCACAGATACGCAGTATTTT. Together with reference TRBV5-4 and TRBJ2-3, the CDR3 gives the full variable domain: ETGVTQSPTHLIKTRGQQVTLRCSSQSGHNTVSWYQQALGQGPQFIFQYYREEENGRGNFPPRFSGLQFPNYSSELNVNALELDDSALYLCASRRVGTDTQYFGPGTRLTVL.

This clone was observed a few times. This chain joins TRBV13 and TRBJ2-7; D unclear. Germline CDR1 and CDR2: PRHDT and FYEKMQ (reference sequence). CDR3 size: 11 residues. V was shortened by 4 bases and J by 2 bases, with 3 bases between the two germline ends. The CDR3 DNA follows: TGTGCCAGCAGCTCAGCCTACGAGCAGTACTTC. It yields the protein CASSSAYEQYF.

In DNA form, the CDR3 reads TGTGCCACCAGTGCCGGGACTATAAACAATGAGCAGTTCTTC. It yields the protein CATSAGTINNEQFF. J is TRBJ2-1 and V is TRBV15; 7 nucleotides match TRBD2. Germline assignment: CDR1 LNHNV and CDR2 YYDKDF (reference sequence). V dropped 6 bases and J dropped 5; count of bases not matched to a gene: 7. CDR3 length: 14 amino acids. The full variable domain, rest sourced from reference TRBV15 and TRBJ2-1, is DAMVIQNPRYQVTQFGKPVTLSCSQTLNHNVMYWYQQKSSQAPKLLFHYYDKDFNNEADTPDNFQSRRPNTSFCFLDIRSPGLGDTAMYLCATSAGTINNEQFFGPGTRLTVL.

The chain combines TRBV14 with TRBJ1-1; D gene uncertain. The CDR3 is made up of 13 amino acids. Germline V gene sequence: CDR1 SGHDN, CDR2 FVKESK. Trimming removed 0 bases at V and 11 bases at J, with 13 bases between. The CDR3 loop reads CASSQDATLWAFF. CDR3 nucleotides: TGTGCCAGCAGCCAAGATGCCACCCTGTGGGCTTTCTTT.

The rearrangement uses TRBV6-1 and TRBJ2-5; D possibly matches TRBD1 or TRBD2 (5 bases each). The J call may be faulty, since TRBJ2-7 better matches the DNA end. The CDR3 loop spans 14 amino acids. CDR1 and CDR2 (germline): MNHNS, SASEGT. CDR3 region: CATFWDRIDGEQYF. DNA of the CDR3: TGTGCCACTTTTTGGGACCGAATAGACGGCGAGCAGTACTTC.

The genes are TRBV9 and TRBJ1-2; the D is unclear. The V end lost 4 bases, the J end lost 6 bases, and 16 bases lay between the germline ends. This CDR3 region has 14 residues. CDR1 is SGDLS and CDR2 is YYNGEE in the germline V gene. CDR3 region: CASSSREALDGYTF. The CDR3 nucleotides are TGTGCCAGCAGCTCCCGAGAGGCGTTGGATGGCTACACCTTC. Filled out from reference TRBV9 and TRBJ1-2, the complete variable domain reads DSGVTQTPKHLITATGQRVTLRCSPRSGDLSVYWYQQSLDQGLQFLIQYYNGEERAKGNILERFSAQQFPDLHSELNLSSLELGDSALYFCASSSREALDGYTFGSGTRLTVV.

The chain links TRBV19 to TRBJ2-7, with TRBD1 as a possible D gene (6 bases). This CDR3 is 13 amino acids long. Per the germline V gene, CDR1 is LNHDA and CDR2 is SQIVND (reference sequence). The V end was cut by 5 bases, the J end by 4 bases, with 12 bases between. CDR3 bases: TGTGCCAGTAGTCCATCGAGGGGGTACGAGCAGTACTTC. Its translation: CASSPSRGYEQYF.

This chain connects TRBV5-1 to TRBJ2-7; the D gene could be TRBD1 or TRBD2 (5 bases each). Germline V gene lookup returns CDR1 SGHRS and CDR2 YFSETQ. This CDR3 has 13 residues. Trimming shortened V by 0 bases and J by 4 bases, and 8 bases separated the two germline ends. The DNA of the CDR3 is TGCGCCAGCAGCTTGGATGAGGGGTACGAGCAGTACTTC. Its translation: CASSLDEGYEQYF.

This clone was picked up one time. This chain links TRBV2 with TRBJ2-2; the match to TRBD1 covers 7 bases. V was clipped by 3 bases and J by 6 bases; unmatched bases: 13. This CDR3 has 17 amino acids. Germline CDR1 and CDR2: SNHLY and FYNNEI. The DNA for the CDR3 is TGTGCCAGCAGTGACCCAAAGACAGGGTCGATCGCCGGGGAGCTGTTTTTT. This gives the protein CASSDPKTGSIAGELFF.

This chain joins TRBV21-1 and TRBJ2-5; the DNA was not compared with TRBD2, the D call given in the table. TRBV21-1 is a listed pseudogene. The CDR3 is 15 residues long. The CDR3 nucleotides are TGTGCCAGCAGCAAAGGGACTAGCGGGGGAGAGACCCAGTACTTC. Protein product: CASSKGTSGGETQYF.

The chain links TRBV5-1 to TRBJ2-3; possibly TRBD2 for D (5 bases). V dropped 0 bases and J dropped 3 bases, with 8 bases sitting between them. The CDR3 has 14 amino acids. CDR1 and CDR2 from the germline V gene are SGHRS and YFSETQ. CDR3 DNA: TGCGCCAGCAGCTTGGGACTAATTACAGATACGCAGTATTTT. Translated: CASSLGLITDTQYF.

The V gene is TRBV6-1, the J gene TRBJ2-2; 7 bases match TRBD2. The V gene end was trimmed by 8 bases and the J gene end by 1 base; junction bases not matched to a gene: 1. Germline loops: CDR1 MNHNS, CDR2 SASEGT. CDR3 length: 13 amino acids. CDR3 region: CASGGGNTGELFF. In DNA, the CDR3 is TGTGCCAGCGGGGGGGGGAACACCGGGGAGCTGTTTTTT.

This clone was recorded a few times. This chain connects TRBV6-5 to TRBJ2-3, with D maybe TRBD1 (6 bases). Trimming stripped 9 bases from V and 3 bases from J, with 16 bases between. This CDR3 contains 14 residues. Germline CDR1 reads MNHEY; CDR2 reads SVGAGI. CDR3 sequence: CASRGHRVTDTQYF. The CDR3 DNA reads as TGTGCCAGTCGAGGGCACAGGGTGACAGATACGCAGTATTTT.

V gene TRBV2 combines with J gene TRBJ2-7; D uncertain. V was clipped by 4 bases and J by 6 bases, with 7 bases between them. CDR3 length: 11 residues. Germline V gene sequence: CDR1 SNHLY, CDR2 FYNNEI. The DNA for the CDR3 is TGTGCCAGCAGTGGAGTCGTCGAGCAGTACTTC. This translates into CASSGVVEQYF.

The gene calls are TRBV29-1 and TRBJ1-1; possibly TRBD1 for D (6 bases). CDR3 length: 15 amino acids. Germline CDR1 is SQVTM and CDR2 is ANQGSEA. V lost 3 bases to trimming and J lost 0 bases, with 14 bases between them. The CDR3 sequence is CSVDRGYQMNTEAFF. Written as DNA, the CDR3 is TGCAGCGTTGACAGGGGATACCAAATGAACACTGAAGCTTTCTTT. Based on the CDR3 plus reference TRBV29-1 and TRBJ1-1, the full variable domain is SAVISQKPSRDICQRGTSLTIQCQVDSQVTMMFWYRQQPGQSLTLIATANQGSEATYESGFVIDKFPISRPNLTFSTLTVSNMSPEDSSIYLCSVDRGYQMNTEAFFGQGTRLTVV.

This sequence joins TRBV2 and TRBJ1-5; 7 bases agree with TRBD1. The CDR3 sequence is 18 residues long. CDR1 is SNHLY and CDR2 is FYNNEI in the germline V gene. J was trimmed by 5 bases and V by 3 bases; bases with no gene match: 16. The CDR3 coding sequence is TGTGCCAGCAGTGATTCTGTTATGGACAGGTCGGTCTATCAGCCCCAGCATTTT. Amino acid sequence: CASSDSVMDRSVYQPQHF.

The CDR3 nucleotides read TGTGCCAGCAGTGAATTTGGGGTACGGGGCGTGGAGACCCAGTACTTC. It specifies CASSEFGVRGVETQYF. The chain links TRBV25-1 to TRBJ2-5; the D call may be TRBD1 or TRBD2 (5 bases each). Looked up from germline, CDR1 is MGHDK and CDR2 is SYGVNS. The CDR3 contains 16 residues. Deletions cut 1 base from V and 5 bases from J, with 17 bases between.

The chain combines TRBV27 with TRBJ2-5; D is possibly TRBD2 (6 bases). The end of the DNA is better explained by TRBJ2-7, so the J call may be wrong. CDR1 and CDR2 from the germline V gene are MNHEY and SMNVEV (reference sequence). The CDR3 loop spans 14 amino acids. The CDR3 here is CASSLVEGSHEQYF. The CDR3 coding sequence is TGTGCCAGCAGTTTAGTGGAGGGTAGCCACGAGCAGTACTTC.

This sequence joins TRBV4-2 and TRBJ1-2; no firm D call. V was shortened by 4 bases and J by 8 bases, with 20 bases between the two germline ends. The CDR3 totals 15 residues. CDR1 is LGHNA and CDR2 is YNFKEQ in the germline V gene. The CDR3: CASSPHEGGVRGYTF. CDR3 bases: TGTGCCAGCAGCCCCCACGAGGGTGGAGTGAGGGGCTACACCTTC.

The CDR3 DNA reads TGTGCCAGCTCACCATCCAAGGGGACGGGAGAGACCCAGTACTTC. Its protein product is CASSPSKGTGETQYF. The chain has TRBV18 and TRBJ2-5; D is possibly TRBD1 or TRBD2 (5 bases each). The ends were cut back, 2 bases at V and 4 bases at J, with 14 bases in the middle. Looked up from germline, CDR1 is KGHSH and CDR2 is LQKENI. CDR3 length equals 15 residues.

This chain uses TRBV4-1 with TRBJ2-7; 11 positions agree with TRBD2. J gave up 0 bases and V 4 bases, and 8 bases lay outside the gene matches. Germline V gives CDR1 MGHRA, CDR2 YSYEKL. The CDR3 sequence is 17 residues long. The CDR3 DNA is TGCGCCAGCAGCCGGCTTCCACTAGCGGGGGACTCCTACGAGCAGTACTTC. Its translation is CASSRLPLAGDSYEQYF.

This clone came up a few times. The chain couples TRBV27 to TRBJ2-7, with TRBD1 matching over 10 bases. This CDR3 is built from 13 residues. CDR1 is MNHEY, CDR2 SMNVEV, per germline (reference sequence). The ends lost 5 bases at V and 3 bases at J; junction bases unmatched: 1. The CDR3 reads CASSRDRGYEQYF. DNA of the CDR3: TGTGCCAGCAGTCGGGACAGGGGCTACGAGCAGTACTTC.

This clone was seen only once. CDR3 loop: CASSSTLNNEQFF. In nucleotides, the CDR3 is TGCGCCAGCAGCTCGACCTTGAACAATGAGCAGTTCTTC. J is TRBJ2-1 and V is TRBV5-1; D ambiguous. V dropped 3 bases and J dropped 5 bases, with 9 bases sitting between them. There are 13 residues in the CDR3. In germline, CDR1 is SGHRS, CDR2 YFSETQ.

The chain carries TRBV19 and TRBJ2-7, with a weak D call TRBD2 (5 bases). The germline V gene has CDR1 LNHDA and CDR2 SQIVND (reference sequence). The CDR3 is made up of 16 amino acids. V was cut by 0 bases and J by 0 bases, with 12 bases left in between. This chain's CDR3 is CASSIDGVRDSYEQYF. In DNA, the CDR3 is TGTGCCAGTAGTATAGATGGGGTTCGGGACTCCTACGAGCAGTACTTC.

The chain employs TRBV10-3 and TRBJ2-1; D perhaps matches TRBD1 (6 bases). CDR3 size: 14 residues. V lost 7 bases and J 5 bases, leaving 15 bases between the germline ends. Germline V gives CDR1 ENHRY, CDR2 SYGVKD. CDR3 coding DNA: TGTGCCATCAAACAGGGTGGGGATAACAATGAGCAGTTCTTC. Residues: CAIKQGGDNNEQFF.

Comments on this clone: The sample holds other DNA sequences that translate to the same CDR3. V and J are TRBV30 and TRBJ1-4, with D tentatively TRBD1 (6 bases). Germline values: CDR1 GTSNPN, CDR2 SVGIG (reference sequence). The CDR3 is 12 amino acids. Between the trimmed V and J ends, which lost 6 bases and 10 bases, there was a span of 15 bases. The CDR3 protein is CACLQGGGKLFF. The CDR3 nucleotides read TGTGCCTGCCTACAAGGAGGGGGAAAACTGTTTTTT.

The gene calls are TRBV6-5 and TRBJ1-1; D gene uncertain. From germline, CDR1 is MNHEY and CDR2 SVGAGI. CDR3 length: 14 amino acids. Trimming took 5 bases from V and 1 from J, leaving 11 bases between them. CDR3 amino acids: CASSEEMGNTEAFF. DNA of the CDR3: TGTGCCAGCAGTGAAGAGATGGGGAACACTGAAGCTTTCTTT.